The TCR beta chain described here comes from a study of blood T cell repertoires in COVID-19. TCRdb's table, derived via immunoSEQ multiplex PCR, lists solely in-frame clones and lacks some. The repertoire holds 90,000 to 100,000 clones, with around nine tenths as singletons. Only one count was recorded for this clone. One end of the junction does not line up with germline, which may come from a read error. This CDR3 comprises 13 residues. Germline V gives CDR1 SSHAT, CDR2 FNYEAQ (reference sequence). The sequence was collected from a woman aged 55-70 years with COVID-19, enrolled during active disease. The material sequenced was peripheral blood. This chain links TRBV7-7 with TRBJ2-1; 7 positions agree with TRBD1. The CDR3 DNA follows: TGTGCTAGCAGCTGGGACAGATACAATGAGCAGTTCTTC. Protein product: CASSWDRYNEQFF.